This is a list of T cell receptor beta chains from one sample in a study of T-cell reconstitution after alpha-beta-depleted transplantation in children. TCRdb passed the PCR reads through MiXCR, listing each CDR3 protein once. The sample has 490,000 or so distinct CDR3 sequences; roughly a tenth are singletons. The sequences come from PBMCs, collected before TCRalphabeta/CD19-depleted stem cell transplant. These receptors originate from a child aged 2 to 9 with inherited bone marrow failure, due to receive a stem cell transplant. The CDR3 runs from the conserved cysteine through the conserved F or W. A D gene is named only where the DNA matches it firmly. The listing skips clone size in some rows; elsewhere it reads once, few, many or a size class.

D	J	size	V	length	DNA	CDR3
TRBD2	TRBJ2-1	few	TRBV2	16	TGTGCCAGCAGCCACCATAGCGGGTTCCCCTACAATGAGCAGTTCTTC	CASSHHSGFPYNEQFF
NA	TRBJ1-5	many	TRBV5-5	16	TGTGCCAGCAGCTTGATCCCAGGGCTTTATGATCAGCCCCAGCATTTT	CASSLIPGLYDQPQHF
TRBD1	TRBJ2-2	many	TRBV11-2	17	TGTGCCAGCAGCTTAGTTCCTGGACAGGGGTACACCGGGGAGCTGTTTTTT	CASSLVPGQGYTGELFF
NA	TRBJ2-1	many	TRBV5-1	16	TGCGCCAGCAGCTTGCTTCTAGCGCCCCCGCGGAATGAGCAGTTCTTC	CASSLLLAPPRNEQFF
NA	TRBJ2-7	NA	TRBV7-9	13	TGTGCCAGCAGCTTAGTTAACAGGGACGAGCAGTACTTC	CASSLVNRDEQYF
TRBD2	TRBJ2-1	many	TRBV27	14	TGTGCCAGCACCCAACTAGCGGTCCCGAATGAGCAGTTCTTC	CASTQLAVPNEQFF
NA	TRBJ2-7	many	TRBV10-1	12	TGCGCCAGCAGTGGGCCGTGGGGCGAGCAGTACTTC	CASSGPWGEQYF
TRBD1	TRBJ1-2	many	TRBV29-1	12	TGCAGCGTCGAACAGGGGGCGAATGGCTACACCTTC	CSVEQGANGYTF
TRBD1	TRBJ1-4	many	TRBV12-3/TRBV12-4	14	TGTGCCAGCAGCATAGACAGGGTTCAGGAAAAACTGTTTTTT	CASSIDRVQEKLFF
NA	TRBJ2-6	many	TRBV4-3	20	TGCGCCAGCAGCCAAGAGGGGTTAGGGGCAGCTAGCTCTGGGGCCAACGTCCTGACTTTC	CASSQEGLGAASSGANVLTF
NA	TRBJ2-7	few	TRBV29-1	12	TGCAGCGTTCTCCCAGGGGACGGGGAGCAGTACTTC	CSVLPGDGEQYF
TRBD2	TRBJ2-7	many	TRBV6-2/TRBV6-3	16	TGTGCCAGCAGTTACTCGCCTAGCGGGAGTTCCTACGAGCAGTACTTC	CASSYSPSGSSYEQYF
NA	TRBJ1-2	many	TRBV28	15	TGTGCCAGCAGTTTCCCAGGGACCGCTAACTATGGCTACACCTTC	CASSFPGTANYGYTF
NA	TRBJ1-5	many	TRBV20-1	14	TGCAGTGCTCGAAGACAGGTCGGCAATCAGCCCCAGCATTTT	CSARRQVGNQPQHF
TRBD1	TRBJ1-2	many	TRBV6-5	18	TGTGCCAGCAGTTACTTGCCGGGACAGGGGGCGCGGGTCTATGGCTACACCTTC	CASSYLPGQGARVYGYTF
NA	TRBJ1-1	NA	TRBV6-5	15	TGTGCCAGCAGTTACTCGTTGGCGGGGGGCACTGAAGCTTTCTTT	CASSYSLAGGTEAFF
TRBD2	TRBJ2-3	NA	TRBV3-1	19	TGTGCCAGCAGCCCCTTCCCAGGCCGAAGACTAGCGGGAGCAGATACGCAGTATTTT	CASSPFPGRRLAGADTQYF
NA	TRBJ2-2	NA	TRBV24-1	17	TGTGCCACCAGTGATTATGAGAGGGACTTGAACACCGGGGAGCTGTTTTTT	CATSDYERDLNTGELFF
NA	TRBJ2-1	few	TRBV20-1	14	TGCAGTGCCCCGGGGTTGAGGTCCTACAATGAGCAGTTCTTC	CSAPGLRSYNEQFF
NA	TRBJ1-4	many	TRBV12-3/TRBV12-4	14	TGTGCCAGCAGAACCGGGACACACAATGAAAAACTGTTTTTT	CASRTGTHNEKLFF
NA	TRBJ2-2	many	TRBV5-1	13	TGCGCCAGCAGCTTGGAACCGTTCGGGGAGCTGTTTTTT	CASSLEPFGELFF
NA	TRBJ2-5	many	TRBV12-3/TRBV12-4	13	TGTGCCAGCAGTCTGAGCAGGGGACAGACCCAGTACTTC	CASSLSRGQTQYF
NA	TRBJ2-2	many	TRBV20-1	14	TGCAGTGCTAGAGTAAGACTGAACACCGGGGAGCTGTTTTTT	CSARVRLNTGELFF
NA	TRBJ2-1	many	TRBV29-1	11	TGCAGCGGTGGGACTCTCAATGAGCAGTTCTTC	CSGGTLNEQFF
TRBD1	TRBJ2-2	few	TRBV7-2	14	TGTGCCAGCAGCTTAGCCCAGGGGGTCGGGGAGCTGTTTTTT	CASSLAQGVGELFF
NA	TRBJ2-1	many	TRBV7-9	13	TGTGCCAGCAAGCCGACAGCCTACAATGAGCAGTTCTTC	CASKPTAYNEQFF
NA	TRBJ1-1	many	TRBV28	12	TGTGCCAGCAACCTAAAGAACACTGAAGCTTTCTTT	CASNLKNTEAFF
NA	TRBJ1-2	NA	TRBV20-1	15	TGCAGTGCTAGAGCCCCGGATGGAAGGTTCTATGGCTACACCTTC	CSARAPDGRFYGYTF
NA	TRBJ2-4	NA	TRBV7-9	13	TGTGCCAGCAGCTCGGGGGGCAGGGGCATTCAGTACTTC	CASSSGGRGIQYF
NA	TRBJ2-3	many	TRBV29-1	12	TGCAGCGTTGCCGCAGGGTCAGATACGCAGTATTTT	CSVAAGSDTQYF
NA	TRBJ2-2	many	TRBV29-1	15	TGCAGCGTTGCTCCCAGGCCCTCGAACACCGGGGAGCTGTTTTTT	CSVAPRPSNTGELFF
NA	TRBJ1-1	NA	TRBV20-1	17	TGCAGTGCTAGAGAGGTCGGCGGGGGCTATACGGTCACTGAAGCTTTCTTT	CSAREVGGGYTVTEAFF
TRBD1	TRBJ1-2	many	TRBV11-2	15	TGTGCCAGCAGCTTAGATGCGACAGGGAACTATGGCTACACCTTC	CASSLDATGNYGYTF
NA	TRBJ1-1	few	TRBV3-1	14	TGTGCCAGCAGTCCGGGACTGGGGGCGGGAGAAGCTTTCTTT	CASSPGLGAGEAFF
NA	TRBJ2-1	many	TRBV28	15	TGTGCCAGCATTACAATGACAGGATCCTACAATGAGCAGTTCTTC	CASITMTGSYNEQFF
NA	TRBJ2-2	many	TRBV2	17	TGTGCCAGCAGTGTGTCGTGGACAAACACGAACACCGGGGAGCTGTTTTTT	CASSVSWTNTNTGELFF
NA	TRBJ1-5	many	TRBV10-3	12	TGTGCCATCAGTGAGTCGAGGCAGCCCCAGCATTTT	CAISESRQPQHF
NA	TRBJ2-7	many	TRBV5-1	14	TGCGCCAGCAGTTTAACTGAACTATCCTACGAGCAGTACTTC	CASSLTELSYEQYF
TRBD2	TRBJ2-5	NA	TRBV7-6	17	TGTGCCAGCAGCTTAGCGCAGACTAGCGGGGGGTCGGAGACCCAGTACTTC	CASSLAQTSGGSETQYF
TRBD2	TRBJ2-1	NA	TRBV20-1	16	TGCAGTGCTAGATTGGCTAGCGGGAGCCGTTACAATGAGCAGTTCTTC	CSARLASGSRYNEQFF
NA	TRBJ1-4	many	TRBV12-3/TRBV12-4	14	TGTGCCAGCAGTTTCTTCGCCAAAAATGAAAAACTGTTTTTT	CASSFFAKNEKLFF
TRBD1	TRBJ2-7	many	TRBV2	16	TGTGCCAGCAGTGAGCCCGCGACAGGGCATGTCTACGAGCAGTACTTC	CASSEPATGHVYEQYF
TRBD2	TRBJ2-3	many	TRBV7-2	14	TGCGCCAGCAGCCTGGGACTAGGCACAGATACGCAGTATTTT	CASSLGLGTDTQYF
NA	TRBJ2-1	many	TRBV4-3	16	TGCGCCAGCAGCCAAGCTCGGAGGCTAGAGTACAATGAGCAGTTCTTC	CASSQARRLEYNEQFF
NA	TRBJ1-1	many	TRBV29-1	11	TGCAGCGTTGGGGGACCCTATGAAGCTTTCTTT	CSVGGPYEAFF
NA	TRBJ2-3	many	TRBV5-6	15	TGTGCCAGCAGTCCGGAGAGTTATAGCACAGATACGCAGTATTTT	CASSPESYSTDTQYF
NA	TRBJ2-3	many	TRBV20-1	13	TGCAGTGCTAGAGATATCCTCACAGATACGCAGTATTTT	CSARDILTDTQYF
TRBD2	TRBJ2-1	few	TRBV4-1	16	TGCGCCAGCAGCCAGTGGGCGGGAGGGGACGATAATGAGCAGTTCTTC	CASSQWAGGDDNEQFF
NA	TRBJ2-2	many	TRBV12-3/TRBV12-4	11	TGTGCCATCCTAAACACCGGGGAGCTGTTTTTT	CAILNTGELFF
TRBD2	TRBJ2-3	many	TRBV6-2/TRBV6-3	16	TGTGCCAGCAGGCCCAGCCTAGCGGGAGACCCAGATACGCAGTATTTT	CASRPSLAGDPDTQYF
TRBD2	TRBJ2-3	few	TRBV28	15	TGTGCCAGCAGCTTAGCGGGAGACCGCACAGATACGCAGTATTTT	CASSLAGDRTDTQYF
TRBD2	TRBJ2-7	many	TRBV4-2	17	TGTGCCAGCAGCCAAGACCATTCGGCGGGGGGCTACTACGAGCAGTACTTC	CASSQDHSAGGYYEQYF
NA	TRBJ2-1	NA	TRBV29-1	14	TGCAGCGTTGAACTTTGGAGCTCCTACAATGAGCAGTTCTTC	CSVELWSSYNEQFF